This paragraph reports one TCR beta chain. This clonotype was detected many times. The antigen it recognizes is unknown. The sample holds no much larger clone one base away, and base qualities are not on file. The data were taken from a study of neurological immune-mediated disorders (dated by TCRdb to the late 2010s). Background for the entire study: Of the roughly 34 multiple sclerosis patients, 31 had relapsing-remitting MS and 3 had secondary progressive MS. Peripheral blood TCR-beta repertoires from patients with HTLV-I-associated myelopathy (HAM/TSP), patients with multiple sclerosis, and healthy controls were compared in the study using UMI-based sequencing. Alongside PBMC samples, the set of some 97 TCR-beta libraries contained longitudinal samples, technical triplicates, and paired CD4+ and CD8+ T-cell subsets that had been sorted. The cohort was made up of 68 subjects, consisting of about 14 HAM/TSP patients, about 34 multiple sclerosis patients and 20 healthy controls.

cDNA synthesis used template-switch 5'RACE with a primer carrying a 10-nucleotide random unique molecular identifier tagging each TCR transcript. Every sequencing run yielded over 170 million TCR-beta sequences covering 15-18 subjects. The RNeasy kit was used for extraction of total RNA. The KAPA Real-time Library Amplification kit was used to amplify TCR-beta VDJ regions with primers targeting the TCR constant region and the 5'RACE anchor. Sample indexes and Illumina adaptors were added in a first PCR, and a second PCR then increased library yield. After Ampure bead purification, the TCR product of roughly 650 bp was size-selected on a 2% E-gel SizeSelection system. Library quality was checked on a Bioanalyzer, concentration was measured with Qubit, and libraries were quantified with the Kapa Library Quantification kit before pooling. An Illumina HiSeq 2500 sequenced the libraries paired-end 2 x 150 bp. To increase sequence diversity, about 24-32% phiX was spiked into each library pool. As for how the authors treated the data: The quality-filtered reads were processed with the UMI-based MiGEC pipeline, whose error correction step removed more than 80% of the raw TCR sequences. IMGT germline references were used for aligning VDJ genes, and each clonotype was defined as a unique CDR3 amino acid sequence together with its V-J genes. Clonal expansion, Shannon diversity, and CDR3 relatedness (CalcPairwiseDistances, ClusterSamples) were evaluated with VDJtools, and phylogenetic trees were built with CLCbio workbench. Expanded clones were defined as having at least 8 unique UMIs, based on coefficient-of-variation modelling across technical triplicates. The public reads were reprocessed in TCRdb via fastp at Q25 and MiXCR, keeping in-frame beta chains. Each entry is one CDR3 protein sequence, shown with its most common DNA and genes. TCRdb, rather than the study authors, made the V and J calls. The sample table holds around 55,000 distinct CDR3 sequences, of which more than 3% were seen once. 1.5% to 2% of the sample rests with the top ten.

The CDR3 has 15 amino acids, counting the end cysteine and phenylalanine. CDR3 DNA is the only sequence kept; it has 45 bases, read in frame from the first base. Trimming takes 4 bases off V and 6 bases off J; junction bases not matched to a gene: 7. CDR1 and CDR2, per the germline V gene (reference sequence), are WNHNN and SYGVQD. TCR libraries for sorted subsets were made from some 1 million sorted CD4+ or CD8+ T cells. Multiple sclerosis patients were enrolled in a US clinical protocol evaluating disease progression by magnetic resonance imaging. Peripheral blood was subjected to Ficoll-Hypaque density gradient centrifugation to isolate PBMCs, which were then cryopreserved in liquid nitrogen. Paired sorted CD4+ and CD8+ subsets came from healthy controls, HAM/TSP patients and MS patients. The investigation overall reported the following: The MS cluster was not associated with any clinical or MRI features, and the authors stated that larger cohorts are needed. No identical CDR3 amino acid sequences were shared among expanded clones across subjects, suggesting private TCR-beta repertoires in all groups. In phylogenetic analysis, the repertoires of 18 of 34 MS patients grouped into a cluster of related CDR3 sequences, which suggests a possible signature at the repertoire level. TCR clonal expansion was greatest in HAM/TSP patients and smallest in MS patients, who ranked below even healthy controls.

The chain links TRBV10-1 with TRBJ2-3, and 10 junction bases match TRBD2. This receptor was taken from a woman between 35 and 50 years old with multiple sclerosis. Source material: CD4+ T cells from blood. The CDR3 amino acid sequence is: CASSGQAGGKDTQYF. The sequence in DNA is TGCGCCAGCAGTGGTCAAGCGGGGGGGAAGGATACGCAGTATTTT.